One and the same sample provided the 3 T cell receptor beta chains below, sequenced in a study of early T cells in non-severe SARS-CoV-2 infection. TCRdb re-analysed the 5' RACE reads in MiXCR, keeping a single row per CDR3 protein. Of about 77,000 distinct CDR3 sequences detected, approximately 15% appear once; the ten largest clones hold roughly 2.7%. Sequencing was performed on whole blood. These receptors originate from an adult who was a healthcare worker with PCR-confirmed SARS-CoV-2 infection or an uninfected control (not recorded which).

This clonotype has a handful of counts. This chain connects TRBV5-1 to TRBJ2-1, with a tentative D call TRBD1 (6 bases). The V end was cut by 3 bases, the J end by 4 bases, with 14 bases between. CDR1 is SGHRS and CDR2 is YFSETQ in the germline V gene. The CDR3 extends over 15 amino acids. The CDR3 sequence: CASSSTGQFYNEQFF. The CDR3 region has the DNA TGCGCCAGCAGCTCTACCGGACAGTTTTACAATGAGCAGTTCTTC.

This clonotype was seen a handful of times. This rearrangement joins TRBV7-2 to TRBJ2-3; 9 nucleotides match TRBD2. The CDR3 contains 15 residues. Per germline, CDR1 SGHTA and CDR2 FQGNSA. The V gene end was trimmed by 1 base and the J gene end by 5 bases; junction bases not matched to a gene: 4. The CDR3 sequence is CASSLVAGVKDTQYF. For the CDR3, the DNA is TGTGCCAGCAGCTTAGTAGCGGGAGTAAAAGATACGCAGTATTTT.

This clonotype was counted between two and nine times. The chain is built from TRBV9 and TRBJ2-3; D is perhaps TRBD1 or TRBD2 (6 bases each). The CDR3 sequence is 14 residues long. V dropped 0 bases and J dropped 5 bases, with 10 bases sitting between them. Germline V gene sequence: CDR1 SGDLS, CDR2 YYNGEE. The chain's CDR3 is CASSVGGARDTQYF. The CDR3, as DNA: TGTGCCAGCAGCGTAGGGGGGGCCAGAGATACGCAGTATTTT.